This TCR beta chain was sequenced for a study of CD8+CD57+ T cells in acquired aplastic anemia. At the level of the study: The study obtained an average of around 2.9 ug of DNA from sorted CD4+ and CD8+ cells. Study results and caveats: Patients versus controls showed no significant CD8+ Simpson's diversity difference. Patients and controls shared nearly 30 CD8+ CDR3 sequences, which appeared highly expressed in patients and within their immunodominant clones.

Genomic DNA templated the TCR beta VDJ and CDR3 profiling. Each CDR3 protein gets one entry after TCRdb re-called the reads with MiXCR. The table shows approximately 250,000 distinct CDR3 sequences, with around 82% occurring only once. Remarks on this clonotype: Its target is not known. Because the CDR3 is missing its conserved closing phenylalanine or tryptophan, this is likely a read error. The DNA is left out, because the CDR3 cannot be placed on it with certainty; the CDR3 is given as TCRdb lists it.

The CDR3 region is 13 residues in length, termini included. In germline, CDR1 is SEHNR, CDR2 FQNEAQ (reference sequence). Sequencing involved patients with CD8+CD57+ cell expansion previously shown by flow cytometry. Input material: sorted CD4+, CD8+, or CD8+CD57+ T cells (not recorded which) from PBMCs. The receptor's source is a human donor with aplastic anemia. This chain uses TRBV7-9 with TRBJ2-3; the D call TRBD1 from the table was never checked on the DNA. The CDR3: CASSLQGGAPVKY.